A single T cell receptor beta chain is shown here with its context. What it recognizes is unknown. The time point here: peripheral blood 6 weeks after treatment start. The sample originates from a study of PD-L1 blockade in urothelial cancer. Turning to the study itself: Blood samples contained a median 141,255 T cells.

In each PCR, synthetic TCR analog templates were spiked in. Some clones are missing from TCRdb's copy, which holds only in-frame ones; the method was immunoSEQ multiplex PCR. The sample consists of about 120,000 clones, 85% to 95% of them appearing once. Study conclusions and caveats: Below-median pretreatment blood TCR clonality was a predictor of better survival. Patients who had durable benefit saw their tumor-associated blood clones expand more at 3 weeks.

Sample: PBMCs, taken around atezolizumab (anti-PD-L1) treatment. This TCR was sampled from a man aged 55 to 69 with urothelial cancer.

CDR3 residues: CASSYSESGKYNEQFF. The CDR3 DNA is TGTGCCAGCAGTTACTCCGAGAGCGGGAAATACAATGAGCAGTTCTTC. The chain recombines TRBV6-5 with TRBJ2-1, with 7 positions matching TRBD2. With 0 bases clipped from V and 4 bases from J, the junction kept 6 bases outside the gene matches. Per the germline V gene, CDR1 is MNHEY and CDR2 is SVGAGI. The CDR3 covers 16 residues.